This T cell receptor (beta chain) comes out of a study of CD8+CD57+ T cells in acquired aplastic anemia (dated by TCRdb to the late 2010s). As for the study more broadly: On average, sorted CD4+ and CD8+ cells yielded 3 to 4 ug of extracted DNA, with a range of about 0.18 to 27.4 ug. A CD8+CD57+ expansion meant a frequency higher than the mean frequency seen in healthy subjects. The full study reports these points: Between patients and healthy controls, no significant difference in CD8+ Simpson's diversity was found (P=0.060). Although 25 to 30 CD8+ CDR3 sequences were shared by patients and controls, these sequences appeared highly expressed in patients and within the immunodominant clones of patients.

Comments on this clonotype: The antigen this receptor binds is unknown. No much larger clonotype is one base removed from it; base qualities were not supplied.

Genomic DNA was used as template for profiling of TCR beta VDJ combinations and CDR3 sequences. An Illumina HiSeq 2000 was used for TCR repertoire sequencing. The study's own analysis went as follows. Repertoire assessment relied on Simpson's diversity index, CDR3 size and DJ length profiles, and TRBV/TRBJ rearrangement plots. The immunodominant clone was defined as the most abundant DNA sequence in deep sequencing data. CDR3 amino acid sequences were checked for sharing across subjects and were also compared against the VDJdb database and published repertoires. TCRdb handled the public reads itself, with Q25 trimming in fastp and clone calling in MiXCR, and kept productive beta chains. Rows with a matching CDR3 protein are joined into one entry that keeps the most common DNA and genes. TCRdb's processing, not the authors', yielded these V and J calls. Present in this sample are around 430,000 distinct CDR3 sequences, around 33% of which were seen just once. Jointly, the top ten make up 0.82% of the sample.

Patients chosen for sequencing had shown expansion of CD8+CD57+ cells by flow cytometry. Severe acquired aplastic anemia was diagnosed in all patients according to International Study of Aplastic Anemia and Agranulocytosis and Camitta criteria. At the time blood was sampled, none of the patients had received any therapy. In the study, sorted CD4+ and CD8+ blood T cells from patients with severe aplastic anemia and from healthy subjects underwent deep sequencing of TCR repertoires. Patients were enrolled in the USA under clinicaltrials.gov protocols 00001620, 01623167, 00001397, 00071045, 00081523 and 00961064. Ficoll-Paque density gradient centrifugation was used to isolate peripheral blood mononuclear cells. Before DNA extraction, CD4+ and CD8+ T cells were sorted with FACS or magnetic beads. The CDR3 measures 12 amino acids from cysteine to phenylalanine. Just CDR3 DNA is preserved here, 36 bases in frame from base 1. V is reduced by 10 bases and J by 4 bases, leaving a spacing of 13 bases between them. CDR1 and CDR2 were assigned from the germline V gene as SNHLY and FYNNEI.

Here the chain combines TRBV2 and TRBJ1-1; no D gene is confidently identified. The receptor was isolated from a human donor with aplastic anemia. Sequencing was performed on sorted CD4+, CD8+, or CD8+CD57+ T cells (not recorded which) from PBMCs. The sequenced DNA is TGTGCCACCGAGATAGGTGGCACTGAAGCTTTCTTT. This translates into CATEIGGTEAFF. Joined to the reference TRBV2 and TRBJ1-1 proteins, this CDR3 gives the full variable domain: EPEVTQTPSHQVTQMGQEVILRCVPISNHLYFYWYRQILGQKVEFLVSFYNNEISEKSEIFDDQFSVERPDGSNFTLKIRSTKLEDSAMYFCATEIGGTEAFFGQGTRLTVV.